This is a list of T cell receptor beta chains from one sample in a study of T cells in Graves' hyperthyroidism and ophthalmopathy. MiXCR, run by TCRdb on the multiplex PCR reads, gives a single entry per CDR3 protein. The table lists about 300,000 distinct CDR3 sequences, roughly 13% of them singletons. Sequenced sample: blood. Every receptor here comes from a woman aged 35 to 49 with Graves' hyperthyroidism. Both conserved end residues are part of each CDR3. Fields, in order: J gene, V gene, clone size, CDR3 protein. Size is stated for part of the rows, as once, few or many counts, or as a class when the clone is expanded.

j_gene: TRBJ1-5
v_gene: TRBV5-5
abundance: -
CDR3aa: CASSPLGGGNQPQHF

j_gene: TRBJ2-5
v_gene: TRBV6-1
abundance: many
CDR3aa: CASAWTGQQETQYF

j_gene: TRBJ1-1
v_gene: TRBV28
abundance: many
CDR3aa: CASNMGYTEAFF

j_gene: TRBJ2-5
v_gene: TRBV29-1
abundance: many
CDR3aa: CSAGSREETQYF

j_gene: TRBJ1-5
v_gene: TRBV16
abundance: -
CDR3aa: CASSSTGFSNQPQRF

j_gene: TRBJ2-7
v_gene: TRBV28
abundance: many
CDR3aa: CASSLGQLGEQYF

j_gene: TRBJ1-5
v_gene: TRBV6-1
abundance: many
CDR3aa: CASSPSNNQPQHF

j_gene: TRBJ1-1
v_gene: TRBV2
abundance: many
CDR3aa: CASRLRQGNSEAFF

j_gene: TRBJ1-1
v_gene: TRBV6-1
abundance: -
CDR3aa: CASNPTTATEAFF

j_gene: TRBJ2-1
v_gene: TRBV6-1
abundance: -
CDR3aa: CASSSLGGRNEQFF

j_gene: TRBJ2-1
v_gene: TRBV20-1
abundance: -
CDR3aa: CSAMTCGRYEQFF

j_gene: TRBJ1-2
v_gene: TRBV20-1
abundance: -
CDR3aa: CSARGGQGGYGYTF

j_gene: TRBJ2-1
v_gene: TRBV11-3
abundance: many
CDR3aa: CASSLAFGGTGGNEQFF

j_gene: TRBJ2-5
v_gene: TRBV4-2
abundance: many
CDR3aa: CASSQGFQETQYF

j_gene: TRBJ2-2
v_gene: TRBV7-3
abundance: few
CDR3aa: CASSLTLAGNTGELFF

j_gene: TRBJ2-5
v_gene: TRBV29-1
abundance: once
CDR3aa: CSAIPGLGFETQYF

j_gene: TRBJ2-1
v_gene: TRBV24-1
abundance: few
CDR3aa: CATSDPRYRYNEQFF

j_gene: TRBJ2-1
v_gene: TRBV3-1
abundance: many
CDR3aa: CASSQGLEPYNEQFF

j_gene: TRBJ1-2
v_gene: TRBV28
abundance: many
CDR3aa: CASQRGGSSYGYTF

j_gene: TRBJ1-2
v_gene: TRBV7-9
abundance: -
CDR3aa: CASSLGGTNYGYTF

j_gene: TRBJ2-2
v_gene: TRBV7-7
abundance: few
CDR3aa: CASSSNPPAFHLPNTGELFF

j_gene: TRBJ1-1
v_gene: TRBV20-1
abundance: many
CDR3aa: CSAREPRRASTEAFF

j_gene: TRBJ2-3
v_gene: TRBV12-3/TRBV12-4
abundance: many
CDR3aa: CASSPLAGVADTQYF

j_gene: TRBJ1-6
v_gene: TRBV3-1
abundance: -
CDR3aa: CASSHSGGNSPLHF

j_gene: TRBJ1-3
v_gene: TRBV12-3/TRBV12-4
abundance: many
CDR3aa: CASNQHAGSGNTIYF

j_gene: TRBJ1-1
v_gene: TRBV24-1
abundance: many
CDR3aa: CATSDDTGSGTEAFF

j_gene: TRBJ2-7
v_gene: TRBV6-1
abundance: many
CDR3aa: CASSSLQGGLYEQYF

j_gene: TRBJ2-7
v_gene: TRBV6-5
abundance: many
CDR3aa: CASSYSSGGTGDGYEQYF

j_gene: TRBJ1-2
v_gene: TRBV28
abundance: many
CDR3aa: CASSLTDYGYTF

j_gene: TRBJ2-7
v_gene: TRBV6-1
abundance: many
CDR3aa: CASSARGKRYSLGNYEQYF

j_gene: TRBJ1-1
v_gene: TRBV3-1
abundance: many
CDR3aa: CASSQQGFTEAFF

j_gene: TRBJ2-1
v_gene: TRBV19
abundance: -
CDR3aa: CASSIRDKYNEQFF

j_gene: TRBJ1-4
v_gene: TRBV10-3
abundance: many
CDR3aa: CAISDGKEEKLFF

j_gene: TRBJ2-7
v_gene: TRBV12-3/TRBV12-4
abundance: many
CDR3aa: CASTAGTETYEQYF

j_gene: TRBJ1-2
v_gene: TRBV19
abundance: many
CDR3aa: CASNPDPSGGYTF

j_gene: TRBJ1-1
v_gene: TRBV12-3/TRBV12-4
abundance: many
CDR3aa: CASSLDYTEAFF

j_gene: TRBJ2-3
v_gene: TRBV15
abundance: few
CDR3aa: CATSRGSGSTDTQYF

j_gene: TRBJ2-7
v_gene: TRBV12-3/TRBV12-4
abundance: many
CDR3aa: CASRPTGSYEQYF

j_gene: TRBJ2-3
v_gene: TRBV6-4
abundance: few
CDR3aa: CASSPGEEADTQYF

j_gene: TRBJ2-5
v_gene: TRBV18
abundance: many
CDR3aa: CASSPGVGQETQYF

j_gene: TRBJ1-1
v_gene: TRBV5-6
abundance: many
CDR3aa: CASSRSNRLTNTEAFF

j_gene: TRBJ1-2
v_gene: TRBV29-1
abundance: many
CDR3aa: CSVLGEGSGYGYTF

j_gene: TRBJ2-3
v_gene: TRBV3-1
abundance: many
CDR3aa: CASSQGQGRSTDTQYF

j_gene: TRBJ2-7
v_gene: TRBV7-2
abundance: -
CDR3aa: CASSLVPSGPYEQYF